This T cell receptor beta chain was sequenced during a study of tumor-infiltrating lymphocytes in primary liver carcinoma. About the research overall: Both sexes were represented among patients, who were 30 to 69 years old. Samples produced roughly 3.5 to 8 million productive TCRbeta reads, comparable across tissue types. Study results and caveats: Relative to blood, tumors carried a significantly larger fraction of the repertoire in their top 250 clones (p = 0.039). Tumor-adjacent and tumor-blood pairs shared a smaller degree of overlap than tumor region pairs.

Between the trimmed V and J ends, which lost 6 bases and 5 bases, there was a span of 14 bases. The CDR3 contains 14 residues. TCR beta cDNA was reverse-transcribed from roughly 0.45 ug of total RNA. The reaction used a constant-region primer and ProtoScript II reverse transcriptase. Employing slightly modified ARM-PCR, three nested multiplex PCR rounds were run, and these gave rise to the TCR beta libraries. Two initial PCR rounds of about 11 cycles each paired TRBV1-TRBV30 forward primers with a C-beta reverse primer. TCRdb passed the multiplex PCR reads through MiXCR, listing each CDR3 protein once. The table lists 200,000 or so distinct CDR3 sequences, roughly two thirds of them singletons. Concerning this clonotype: No antigen is known for it. Given a much more abundant clone one base away, this may be a read error.

Researchers drew blood RNA from unsorted whole blood and extracted germline DNA as well. The chain is built from TRBV12-3 or TRBV12-4 and TRBJ2-1; tentatively, D is TRBD2 (6 bases). The sequenced sample consisted of peripheral blood. The clonotype originates from an older woman with primary liver carcinoma and hepatitis B virus infection. CDR3: CASRGLSINNEQFF. As DNA, the CDR3 is TGTGCCAGCAGAGGACTATCGATCAACAATGAGCAGTTCTTC.